The rows below give T cell receptor beta chains drawn from one sample of a study of T cells in localized non-small cell lung cancer. Libraries were prepared by immunoSEQ multiplex PCR; TCRdb keeps only in-frame clonotypes and omits some of them. This table holds tens of thousands of clones, under 90% found once. The input for sequencing was PBMCs, taken before any cancer treatment. The receptors shown here come from a woman aged 35 to 70 with stage II squamous cell lung carcinoma. The CDR3 runs from the conserved cysteine through the conserved F or W. D genes are given only for firm matches. Expanded clones are given a class, and other clones once, few, many or no size at all.

J gene: TRBJ1-3; V gene: TRBV7-9; clone size: -; D gene: -; CDR3 protein: CASSFTRFSGNTIYF; CDR3 DNA: TGTGCCAGCAGCTTTACTAGGTTCTCTGGAAACACCATATATTTT
J gene: TRBJ2-1; V gene: TRBV6-1; clone size: -; D gene: -; CDR3 protein: CASREGYEQFF; CDR3 DNA: TGTGCCAGCAGAGAGGGGTATGAGCAGTTCTTC
J gene: TRBJ1-5; V gene: TRBV19; clone size: few; D gene: -; CDR3 protein: CASSTPQVYSNQPQHF; CDR3 DNA: TGTGCCAGTAGTACCCCTCAGGTTTATAGCAATCAGCCCCAGCATTTT
J gene: TRBJ2-5; V gene: TRBV19; clone size: -; D gene: -; CDR3 protein: CASSILDRQETQYF; CDR3 DNA: TGTGCCAGTAGTATTCTGGACAGACAAGAGACCCAGTACTTC
J gene: TRBJ2-2; V gene: TRBV29-1; clone size: -; D gene: -; CDR3 protein: CSVSGGQVTGELFF; CDR3 DNA: TGCAGCGTTTCCGGGGGGCAGGTAACCGGGGAGCTGTTTTTT
J gene: TRBJ1-4; V gene: TRBV5-1; clone size: few; D gene: -; CDR3 protein: CASSLAWGSNEKLFF; CDR3 DNA: TGCGCCAGCAGCTTGGCCTGGGGCAGTAACGAAAAACTGTTTTTT
J gene: TRBJ2-2; V gene: TRBV11-3; clone size: -; D gene: TRBD2; CDR3 protein: CASSTSPLAGGPSTGELFF; CDR3 DNA: TGTGCCAGCAGCACTTCCCCACTAGCGGGAGGGCCAAGCACCGGGGAGCTGTTTTTT
J gene: TRBJ1-4; V gene: TRBV18; clone size: -; D gene: -; CDR3 protein: CASSPAGLGATNEKLFF; CDR3 DNA: TGTGCCAGCTCACCCGCGGGACTGGGTGCAACTAATGAAAAACTGTTTTTT
J gene: TRBJ2-1; V gene: TRBV7-9; clone size: -; D gene: -; CDR3 protein: CASSLRADSSYNEQFF; CDR3 DNA: TGTGCCAGCAGCTTACGAGCGGATAGCTCCTACAATGAGCAGTTCTTC
J gene: TRBJ1-1; V gene: TRBV18; clone size: -; D gene: -; CDR3 protein: CASSPPLRTGGNTEAFF; CDR3 DNA: TGTGCCAGCTCACCACCCTTGCGGACTGGGGGGAACACTGAAGCTTTCTTT
J gene: TRBJ1-3; V gene: TRBV7-2; clone size: once; D gene: -; CDR3 protein: CASSLALSGNTIYF; CDR3 DNA: TGTGCCAGCAGCCTGGCACTCTCTGGAAACACCATATATTTT
J gene: TRBJ2-2; V gene: TRBV18; clone size: once; D gene: -; CDR3 protein: CASSPLQKGSANTGELFF; CDR3 DNA: TGTGCCAGCTCACCACTCCAGAAGGGATCCGCGAACACCGGGGAGCTGTTTTTT
J gene: TRBJ2-6; V gene: TRBV4-2; clone size: -; D gene: -; CDR3 protein: CASSQQTGSGANVLTF; CDR3 DNA: TGTGCCAGCAGCCAACAAACAGGGTCTGGGGCCAACGTCCTGACTTTC
J gene: TRBJ2-5; V gene: TRBV14; clone size: -; D gene: TRBD2; CDR3 protein: CASSQLTSGKETQYF; CDR3 DNA: TGTGCCAGCAGCCAATTGACTAGCGGTAAAGAGACCCAGTACTTC
J gene: TRBJ2-5; V gene: TRBV5-1; clone size: -; D gene: TRBD2; CDR3 protein: CASSLESSGRETQYF; CDR3 DNA: TGCGCCAGCAGCTTGGAATCCAGCGGGAGGGAGACCCAGTACTTC
J gene: TRBJ2-7; V gene: TRBV5-1; clone size: -; D gene: -; CDR3 protein: CASSLDGNSYEQYF; CDR3 DNA: TGCGCCAGCAGCTTGGACGGCAATTCCTACGAGCAGTACTTC
J gene: TRBJ2-3; V gene: TRBV7-8; clone size: once; D gene: TRBD1; CDR3 protein: CASSSGQGSGTDTQYF; CDR3 DNA: TGTGCCAGCAGCTCCGGACAGGGCTCGGGCACAGATACGCAGTATTTT
J gene: TRBJ2-1; V gene: TRBV19; clone size: -; D gene: TRBD2; CDR3 protein: CASSPPGGLAGVEQFF; CDR3 DNA: TGTGCCAGTAGTCCCCCTGGAGGACTAGCGGGAGTGGAGCAGTTCTTC
J gene: TRBJ2-3; V gene: TRBV9; clone size: -; D gene: -; CDR3 protein: CASSPGIGRDTQYF; CDR3 DNA: TGTGCCAGCAGCCCCGGTATCGGGAGAGATACGCAGTATTTT
J gene: TRBJ2-6; V gene: TRBV19; clone size: -; D gene: -; CDR3 protein: CASTPGGYSGANVLTF; CDR3 DNA: TGTGCCAGTACCCCCGGAGGATACTCTGGGGCCAACGTCCTGACTTTC
J gene: TRBJ2-1; V gene: TRBV29-1; clone size: -; D gene: TRBD2; CDR3 protein: CSVEPSGSEQFF; CDR3 DNA: TGCAGCGTTGAACCTAGCGGGAGTGAGCAGTTCTTC
J gene: TRBJ2-7; V gene: TRBV28; clone size: once; D gene: -; CDR3 protein: CASSFRLGSYEQYF; CDR3 DNA: TGTGCCAGCAGTTTCCGACTAGGGTCCTACGAGCAGTACTTC
J gene: TRBJ1-2; V gene: TRBV19; clone size: -; D gene: TRBD1; CDR3 protein: CASRGQGHGYTF; CDR3 DNA: TGTGCCAGCCGAGGACAGGGTCATGGCTACACCTTC
J gene: TRBJ2-3; V gene: TRBV12-5; clone size: -; D gene: -; CDR3 protein: CASGLVRLDTQYF; CDR3 DNA: TGTGCTAGTGGTTTGGTAAGGTTAGATACGCAGTATTTT
J gene: TRBJ1-5; V gene: TRBV27; clone size: -; D gene: -; CDR3 protein: CASSSGSGSNQPQHF; CDR3 DNA: TGTGCCAGCAGTTCCGGCTCCGGGTCCAATCAGCCCCAGCATTTT
J gene: TRBJ2-3; V gene: TRBV7-7; clone size: -; D gene: -; CDR3 protein: CASSPGTGRGTQYF; CDR3 DNA: TGTGCCAGCAGCCCTGGGACTGGGAGAGGTACGCAGTATTTT
J gene: TRBJ2-2; V gene: TRBV6-6; clone size: -; D gene: -; CDR3 protein: CASRGLLGDRGRELFF; CDR3 DNA: TGTGCCAGCAGGGGACTCCTTGGGGACCGTGGGAGGGAGCTGTTTTTT
J gene: TRBJ1-3; V gene: TRBV2; clone size: -; D gene: -; CDR3 protein: CASSEAGSGNTIYF; CDR3 DNA: TGTGCCAGCAGTGAAGCGGGCAGCGGAAACACCATATATTTT
J gene: TRBJ2-1; V gene: TRBV20-1; clone size: -; D gene: -; CDR3 protein: CSAAAGRVEFF; CDR3 DNA: TGCAGTGCTGCCGCGGGCAGGGTGGAGTTCTTC
J gene: TRBJ2-5; V gene: TRBV5-1; clone size: -; D gene: -; CDR3 protein: CASSLEVETQYF; CDR3 DNA: TGCGCCAGCAGCTTGGAAGTCGAGACCCAGTACTTC
J gene: TRBJ2-7; V gene: TRBV18; clone size: -; D gene: TRBD1; CDR3 protein: CASSPEGQGILTYEQYF; CDR3 DNA: TGTGCCAGCTCACCCGAGGGACAGGGTATTTTGACCTACGAGCAGTACTTC
J gene: TRBJ2-7; V gene: TRBV5-6; clone size: once; D gene: -; CDR3 protein: CASSLVGGAVTYEQYF; CDR3 DNA: TGTGCCAGCAGCTTGGTGGGGGGCGCAGTAACCTACGAGCAGTACTTC
J gene: TRBJ2-1; V gene: TRBV9; clone size: few; D gene: -; CDR3 protein: CASSEGTLSYNEQFF; CDR3 DNA: TGTGCCAGCAGCGAGGGGACGCTTTCCTACAATGAGCAGTTCTTC
J gene: TRBJ2-1; V gene: TRBV4-3; clone size: -; D gene: -; CDR3 protein: CASSPTGGEQFF; CDR3 DNA: TGCGCCAGCAGCCCAACAGGCGGTGAGCAGTTCTTC
J gene: TRBJ2-4; V gene: TRBV10-3; clone size: -; D gene: -; CDR3 protein: CAISETGTENIQYF; CDR3 DNA: TGTGCCATCAGTGAGACCGGGACTGAAAACATTCAGTACTTC
J gene: TRBJ1-5; V gene: TRBV28; clone size: -; D gene: -; CDR3 protein: CASQGRGNQPQHF; CDR3 DNA: TGTGCCAGCCAGGGGCGGGGCAATCAGCCCCAGCATTTT
J gene: TRBJ2-6; V gene: TRBV5-4; clone size: -; D gene: -; CDR3 protein: CASSLGRVRVGANVLTF; CDR3 DNA: TGTGCCAGCAGCCTGGGCCGGGTCAGGGTCGGGGCCAACGTCCTGACTTTC
J gene: TRBJ2-7; V gene: TRBV5-1; clone size: -; D gene: -; CDR3 protein: CASSLGYGPYEQYF; CDR3 DNA: TGCGCCAGCAGCTTGGGGTACGGACCCTACGAGCAGTACTTC
J gene: TRBJ2-1; V gene: TRBV5-1; clone size: -; D gene: -; CDR3 protein: CASSLFGNEQFF; CDR3 DNA: TGCGCCAGCAGCTTGTTTGGCAATGAGCAGTTCTTC
J gene: TRBJ2-7; V gene: TRBV7-6; clone size: -; D gene: TRBD2; CDR3 protein: CASSEGVLAGAYEQYF; CDR3 DNA: TGTGCCAGCAGCGAAGGGGTACTAGCGGGAGCCTACGAGCAGTACTTC